Following are 14 T cell receptor beta chains from one sample sequenced in a study of cytomegalovirus exposure and HLA in healthy donors. This PCR relied on a set of 60 Vbeta primers and 13 Jbeta primers. Sequencing used immunoSEQ multiplex PCR; TCRdb keeps in-frame clones, though not all of them. The repertoire has around 190,000 clones, approximately 85% of them found once; the top ten carry under 3%. Sequenced sample: PBMCs. The receptors originated from a woman aged 45-65 years in good health and CMV-seronegative.

V usage is TRBV7-3 and J usage is TRBJ2-7, with 11 positions matching TRBD2. Germline V gene lookup returns CDR1 SGHTA and CDR2 FQGTGA. This CDR3 is built from 15 residues. V lost 5 bases and J lost 1; bases outside the gene matches: 4. CDR3 protein: CASSLAGGPSYEQYF. CDR3 in DNA: TGTGCCAGCAGCCTAGCGGGAGGACCTTCCTACGAGCAGTACTTC.

This clone was seen just once. A read error may produce the germline difference seen at one junction end. The rearrangement uses TRBV7-9 and TRBJ1-1, with D perhaps TRBD1 (5 bases). CDR1 is SEHNR, CDR2 FQNEAQ, per germline (reference sequence). This CDR3 comprises 12 residues. Here the CDR3 DNA reads TGTTCCAGCAGCCGTAGCTGGGGCGAAGCTTTCTTT. Residues: CSSSRSWGEAFF.

V usage is TRBV18 and J usage is TRBJ2-4, with 11 bases that match TRBD1. Trimming at V came to 1 base and at J to 1 base, leaving 3 bases not matched to a gene. The CDR3 has 17 residues. Per the germline V gene, CDR1 is KGHSH and CDR2 is LQKENI. The CDR3: CASSPLGTGGAKNIQYF. The CDR3 DNA follows: TGTGCCAGCTCACCACTTGGGACAGGGGGGGCCAAAAACATTCAGTACTTC.

This chain uses TRBV6-6 with TRBJ1-1; D is unclear. CDR1 and CDR2 from the germline V gene are MNHNY and SVGAGI (reference sequence). Trimming removed 4 bases from V and 4 bases from J, with 16 bases in between. The CDR3 has 15 residues. CDR3 sequence reads: CASSFRVRSGTEAFF. The CDR3 DNA is TGTGCCAGCAGTTTCAGAGTCCGGAGTGGCACTGAAGCTTTCTTT.

The gene calls are TRBV25-1 and TRBJ1-2; 8 positions agree with TRBD1. The V and J ends lost 2 bases and 6 bases, in that order; junction bases with no gene match: 11. Germline CDR1 is MGHDK and CDR2 is SYGVNS. The CDR3 has 16 residues. The chain's CDR3 is CASSEPWGQGADGYTF. The CDR3 DNA reads as TGTGCCAGCAGTGAACCCTGGGGTCAGGGGGCGGATGGCTACACCTTC.

V usage is TRBV7-2 and J usage is TRBJ2-4; TRBD1 matches at 10 bases. This CDR3 spans 15 amino acids. Germline trimming cut 3 bases from V and 5 bases from J; bases unmatched to any gene: 4. Germline V CDR1 and CDR2: SGHTA, FQGNSA. The CDR3 coding sequence is TGTGCCAGCAGCTTTGCCGGGACAGGGGAAAACATTCAGTACTTC. Its protein product is CASSFAGTGENIQYF.

CDR3 bases: TGTGCCAGCAGCCCCTTACAGGGGACCCACGAGCAGTACTTC. Translation gives CASSPLQGTHEQYF. The chain has TRBV7-8 and TRBJ2-7; 7 nucleotides agree with TRBD1. V lost 5 bases and J lost 5; bases outside the gene matches: 9. The germline CDR1 and CDR2 sequences are SGHVS and FQNEAQ. CDR3 length: 14 residues. The full variable domain, in which reference TRBV7-8 and TRBJ2-7 provide the parts outside the CDR3, is GAGVSQSPRYKVAKRGQDVALRCDPISGHVSLFWYQQALGQGPEFLTYFQNEAQLDKSGLPSDRFFAERPEGSVSTLKIQRTQQEDSAVYLCASSPLQGTHEQYFGPGTRLTVT.

This clone has more than one count but fewer than ten. This chain joins TRBV19 and TRBJ1-5; D gene ambiguous. With 3 bases removed from V and 3 bases from J, the gap between germline ends came to 12 bases. This CDR3 contains 15 residues. Germline V CDR1 and CDR2: LNHDA, SQIVND (reference sequence). CDR3: CASSMRAANNQPQHF. Here the CDR3 DNA reads TGTGCCAGTAGTATGAGGGCTGCAAACAATCAGCCCCAGCATTTT.

The J gene is TRBJ2-7, the V gene TRBV7-2; D perhaps matches TRBD2 (6 bases). Germline loops: CDR1 SGHTA, CDR2 FQGNSA. V was clipped by 7 bases and J by 4 bases, with 11 bases between them. The CDR3 has 12 amino acids. The CDR3 protein is CASNNRGYEQYF. In DNA, the CDR3 is TGTGCCAGCAACAACCGGGGGTACGAGCAGTACTTC.

The chain's CDR3 is CASSYLNQGSGNTIYF. The CDR3 nucleotides read TGTGCCAGCAGTTACTTAAATCAGGGCTCTGGAAACACCATATATTTT. The V and J genes are TRBV6-5 and TRBJ1-3, with D perhaps matching TRBD1 (5 bases). Germline loops: CDR1 MNHEY, CDR2 SVGAGI. The CDR3 length is 16 residues. V dropped 1 base and J dropped 0 bases, with 10 bases sitting between them.

The V gene is TRBV28, the J gene TRBJ2-3; 8 bases are a match to TRBD1. The length of the CDR3 is 14 residues. Per germline, CDR1 MDHEN and CDR2 SYDVKM. Losses at the gene ends were 6 bases for V and 3 bases for J; bases not matched to a gene: 5. In DNA form, the CDR3 reads TGTGCCAGCAGAACAGGGGGAGGAACAGATACGCAGTATTTT. This sequence encodes CASRTGGGTDTQYF.

The CDR3 is CASSLSEVTEAFF. Written as DNA, the CDR3 is TGTGCCAGCAGCTTATCGGAGGTAACTGAAGCTTTCTTT. J is TRBJ1-1 and V is TRBV7-2, with D hard to call. Between the trimmed V and J ends, which lost 2 bases and 5 bases, there was a span of 9 bases. Germline-derived CDR1 and CDR2 are SGHTA and FQGNSA. This CDR3 has 13 amino acids.

The chain combines TRBV28 with TRBJ2-7; 10 bases fit TRBD2. Germline CDR1 is MDHEN and CDR2 is SYDVKM. The trim removed 6 bases at V and 2 bases at J, leaving 4 bases unmatched. The CDR3 loop spans 14 amino acids. The CDR3 DNA sequence: TGTGCCAGCAGGACTAGCGGGCTACCCTACGAGCAGTACTTC. It is translated as CASRTSGLPYEQYF.

The chain recombines TRBV5-5 with TRBJ1-1, with unresolved D. The CDR3 sequence is 13 residues long. The V end lost 1 base, the J end lost 1 base, and 5 bases lay between the germline ends. Looked up from germline, CDR1 is SGHKS and CDR2 is YYEKEE (reference sequence). As DNA, the CDR3 is TGTGCCAGCAGCTTGCAGGCGAACACTGAAGCTTTCTTT. Translated, it gives CASSLQANTEAFF.